Listed below are T cell receptor beta chains from one sample, sequenced in a study of blood T cells in healthy people across ages. In TCRdb, the 5' RACE reads were re-called with MiXCR into one record per CDR3 protein. The sample holds about 290,000 distinct CDR3 sequences, 27% seen once. Input material: blood. The receptors shown here come from a woman aged 70 to 79 in good health. Both conserved end residues are part of each CDR3. The D gene is left open where the match is weak. A clone size is listed for some rows: how often the clone was seen (once, few, many), or a class if it is expanded.

TRBJ2-3 NA TRBV6-5 few CASKVASSTDTQYF TGTGCCAGCAAAGTGGCCTCTAGCACAGATACGCAGTATTTT
TRBJ2-1 TRBD2 TRBV6-6 NA CASRNIGGRGNEQFF TGTGCCAGCAGGAACATAGGAGGGAGGGGAAATGAGCAGTTCTTC
TRBJ2-7 NA TRBV18 many CASSPGSSYEQYF TGTGCCAGCAGTCCCGGGAGCTCCTACGAGCAGTACTTC
TRBJ2-3 NA TRBV5-5 NA CASSFSLHTQYF TGTGCCAGCAGCTTTTCACTACATACGCAGTATTTT
TRBJ1-2 TRBD1 TRBV7-2 few CASSVGTGAQKGYTF TGTGCCAGCAGCGTTGGGACAGGGGCGCAGAAGGGCTACACCTTC
TRBJ2-1 NA TRBV6-1 few CASRRQPSSYNEQFF TGTGCCAGCAGGAGGCAACCGAGCTCCTACAATGAGCAGTTCTTC
TRBJ2-6 NA TRBV10-3 NA CAISGSIRAGANVLTF TGTGCCATCAGTGGGTCGATCAGGGCTGGGGCCAACGTCCTGACTTTC
TRBJ1-5 NA TRBV28 few CASTTTRVGQPQHF TGTGCCAGCACAACGACAAGGGTTGGGCAGCCCCAGCATTTT
TRBJ2-4 TRBD1 TRBV3-1 NA CASSPQVGQQNIQYF TGTGCCAGCAGCCCGCAGGTGGGACAGCAAAACATTCAGTACTTC
TRBJ2-7 NA TRBV12-3/TRBV12-4 NA CASSAGPANEQYF TGTGCCAGCAGTGCCGGACCTGCTAACGAGCAGTACTTC
TRBJ2-5 NA TRBV6-6 many CASSYSEETQYF TGTGCCAGCAGTTACTCGGAAGAGACCCAGTACTTC
TRBJ2-7 NA TRBV7-2 few CASSLGQGLSSEQYF TGTGCCAGCAGCTTGGGGCAGGGTCTATCGTCTGAGCAGTACTTC
TRBJ2-7 NA TRBV20-1 NA CSAGSPGRRYEQYF TGCAGTGCTGGGTCTCCGGGACGGAGATACGAGCAGTACTTC
TRBJ1-2 NA TRBV20-1 NA CSAREGSFYYGYTF TGCAGTGCTAGAGAGGGGAGTTTTTACTATGGCTACACCTTC